Detailed here is one TCR beta chain. Treatment in this sample: 15 Gy SBRT to primary tumor, nephrectomy 4 weeks later. Nephrectomy followed 15 Gy stereotactic body radiation by 4 weeks. Method: immunoSEQ multiplex PCR; TCRdb's copy keeps in-frame clones and lacks some. The sample has fewer than 25,000 clones; roughly half are singletons. Trimming took off 5 bases at V and 12 bases at J, with 20 bases between the two ends. In germline, CDR1 is PRHDT, CDR2 FYEKMQ (reference sequence). The CDR3 totals 13 residues. This entry belongs to a study of radiation and T cells in renal cell carcinoma. The sequences come from tumor tissue, collected from a patient whose treatment included radiotherapy and nephrectomy. The receptor was derived from a woman aged 45-65 years with renal cell carcinoma. The chain recombines TRBV13 with TRBJ2-7, with D tentatively TRBD2 (5 bases). The CDR3 sequence is CASSPALRGERYF. In DNA form, the CDR3 reads TGTGCCAGCAGCCCCGCCCTCCGGGGAGAGAGGTACTTC. Full variable domain (rest looked up from reference TRBV13 and TRBJ2-7): AAGVIQSPRHLIKEKRETATLKCYPIPRHDTVYWYQQGPGQDPQFLISFYEKMQSDKGSIPDRFSAQQFSDYHSELNMSSLELGDSALYFCASSPALRGERYFGPGTRLTVT.